These T cell receptor beta chains were read from a single sample in a study of shared clonotypes between healthy human individuals. Libraries were prepared by immunoSEQ multiplex PCR; TCRdb keeps only in-frame clonotypes and omits some of them. The sample comprises roughly 590,000 clones, roughly 95% of which are singletons, and over 0.09% rests with the top ten. The specimen was naive CD8+ T cells sorted from blood. The receptor source for this set is a woman aged 25-40 years in good health. Each CDR3 is given with its conserved first and last residue. Fields, in order: J gene, D gene, V gene, clone size, CDR3 DNA, CDR3 protein. A D gene is named only where the DNA matches it firmly. Only some rows state a clone size, as once, few, many or a class for expanded clones.

TRBJ2-1 - TRBV29-1 - TGCAGCGTTGAAGAGCTTTACAATGAGCAGTTCTTC CSVEELYNEQFF
TRBJ1-1 TRBD1 TRBV30 once TGTGCCTGGAGTGAACCCCCAGGGGGCACTGAAGCTTTCTTT CAWSEPPGGTEAFF
TRBJ2-7 - TRBV7-9 - TGTGCCAGCAGCCCCCCAGGACAGACCTACGAGCAGTACTTC CASSPPGQTYEQYF
TRBJ2-6 - TRBV6-9 - TGTGCCAGCAGTCAAAACGGACAAAGTCGGGCCAACGTCCTGACTTTC CASSQNGQSRANVLTF
TRBJ2-7 - TRBV9 - TGTGCCAGCAGCGTAGAGGATAGCTACGAGCAGTACTTC CASSVEDSYEQYF
TRBJ2-1 TRBD2 TRBV5-1 - TGCGCCAGCAGCTTTGACAGCGGGAGCTCCTACAATGAGCAGTTCTTC CASSFDSGSSYNEQFF
TRBJ2-1 - TRBV7-3 - TGTGCCAGCAGCCTGGCCTTCTACAATGAGCAGTTCTTC CASSLAFYNEQFF
TRBJ1-2 - TRBV29-1 - TGCAGCGTTGTTGATAACTATGGCTACACCTTC CSVVDNYGYTF
TRBJ1-1 - TRBV19 - TGTGCCAGTAGTATAGTTGGACAGAACACTGAAGCTTTCTTT CASSIVGQNTEAFF
TRBJ1-2 TRBD1 TRBV6-1 - TGTGCCAGCACCGAGGTAGGGGGCTACTCTGGCTACACCTTC CASTEVGGYSGYTF
TRBJ2-2 TRBD2 TRBV19 - TGTGCCAGTAGTAGGACTAGCGGGAGGGCGCGGAGCGGGGAGCTGTTTTTT CASSRTSGRARSGELFF
TRBJ1-1 - TRBV19 - TGTGCCAGTAGTATTGGCGGCTTGGAAGCTTTCTTT CASSIGGLEAFF
TRBJ1-3 - TRBV7-2 - TGTGCCAGCACGCTTTGGACCGAGGGCACCATATATTTT CASTLWTEGTIYF
TRBJ2-3 TRBD2 TRBV13 - TGTGCCAGCAGCTTAAGGCTAGCGGGAGTCTCAGATACGCAGTATTTT CASSLRLAGVSDTQYF
TRBJ2-7 TRBD2 TRBV15 - TGTGCCACCAGCAGAGACCCCGGACTAGCGGCCTCCTACGAGCAGTACTTC CATSRDPGLAASYEQYF
TRBJ2-3 - TRBV2 once TGTGCCGGTGACAGGGACTGGGACACAGATACGCAGTATTTT CAGDRDWDTDTQYF
TRBJ1-3 - TRBV7-9 - TGTGCCAGCAGCGTCCCACTGCAGGACAGCTCTGGAAACACCATATATTTT CASSVPLQDSSGNTIYF
TRBJ2-1 - TRBV6-5 - TGTGCCAGCTCGACCGGGACGCCACGACTCAATGAGCAGTTCTTC CASSTGTPRLNEQFF
TRBJ1-2 - TRBV25-1 once TGTGCCAGCAGTGAATGGTCAATTAACTATGGCTACACCTTC CASSEWSINYGYTF
TRBJ2-1 - TRBV2 - TGTGCCAGCATCGGTACCTTGTCCTACAATGAGCAGTTCTTC CASIGTLSYNEQFF
TRBJ2-1 TRBD1 TRBV27 - TGTGCCAGCACTTTGGGACAGGGGAGTTACAATGAGCAGTTCTTC CASTLGQGSYNEQFF
TRBJ2-1 - TRBV7-8 - TGTGCCAGCAGCGATGTGGTCCGGGGGGCAGACTACAATGAGCAGTTCTTC CASSDVVRGADYNEQFF
TRBJ2-1 - TRBV7-9 - TGTGCCAGCAGCGGACGAAAGGGTGAGCAGTTCTTC CASSGRKGEQFF
TRBJ2-7 - TRBV27 - TGTGCCAGCAGTCAAGGGACATCCCTTAGCTACGAGCAGTACTTC CASSQGTSLSYEQYF
TRBJ1-5 - TRBV19 - TGTGCCAGTAGTATAAGGGATCGCCATCAGCCCCAGCATTTT CASSIRDRHQPQHF
TRBJ2-3 - TRBV13 once TGTGCCAGCAGGTCCTTTAGAGCGGTCACAGATACGCAGTATTTT CASRSFRAVTDTQYF
TRBJ2-1 TRBD2 TRBV6-6 - TGTGCCAGCAGTTACGGGACTAGCGGGAGTATTGAGCAGTTCTTC CASSYGTSGSIEQFF
TRBJ2-3 TRBD2 TRBV7-3 - TGTGCCAGCAGCTGGACTAGCAGCACAGATACGCAGTATTTT CASSWTSSTDTQYF
TRBJ2-1 - TRBV5-4 - TGTGCCAGCAGCGCCGGACTCCATAAGAACAATGAGCAGTTCTTC CASSAGLHKNNEQFF